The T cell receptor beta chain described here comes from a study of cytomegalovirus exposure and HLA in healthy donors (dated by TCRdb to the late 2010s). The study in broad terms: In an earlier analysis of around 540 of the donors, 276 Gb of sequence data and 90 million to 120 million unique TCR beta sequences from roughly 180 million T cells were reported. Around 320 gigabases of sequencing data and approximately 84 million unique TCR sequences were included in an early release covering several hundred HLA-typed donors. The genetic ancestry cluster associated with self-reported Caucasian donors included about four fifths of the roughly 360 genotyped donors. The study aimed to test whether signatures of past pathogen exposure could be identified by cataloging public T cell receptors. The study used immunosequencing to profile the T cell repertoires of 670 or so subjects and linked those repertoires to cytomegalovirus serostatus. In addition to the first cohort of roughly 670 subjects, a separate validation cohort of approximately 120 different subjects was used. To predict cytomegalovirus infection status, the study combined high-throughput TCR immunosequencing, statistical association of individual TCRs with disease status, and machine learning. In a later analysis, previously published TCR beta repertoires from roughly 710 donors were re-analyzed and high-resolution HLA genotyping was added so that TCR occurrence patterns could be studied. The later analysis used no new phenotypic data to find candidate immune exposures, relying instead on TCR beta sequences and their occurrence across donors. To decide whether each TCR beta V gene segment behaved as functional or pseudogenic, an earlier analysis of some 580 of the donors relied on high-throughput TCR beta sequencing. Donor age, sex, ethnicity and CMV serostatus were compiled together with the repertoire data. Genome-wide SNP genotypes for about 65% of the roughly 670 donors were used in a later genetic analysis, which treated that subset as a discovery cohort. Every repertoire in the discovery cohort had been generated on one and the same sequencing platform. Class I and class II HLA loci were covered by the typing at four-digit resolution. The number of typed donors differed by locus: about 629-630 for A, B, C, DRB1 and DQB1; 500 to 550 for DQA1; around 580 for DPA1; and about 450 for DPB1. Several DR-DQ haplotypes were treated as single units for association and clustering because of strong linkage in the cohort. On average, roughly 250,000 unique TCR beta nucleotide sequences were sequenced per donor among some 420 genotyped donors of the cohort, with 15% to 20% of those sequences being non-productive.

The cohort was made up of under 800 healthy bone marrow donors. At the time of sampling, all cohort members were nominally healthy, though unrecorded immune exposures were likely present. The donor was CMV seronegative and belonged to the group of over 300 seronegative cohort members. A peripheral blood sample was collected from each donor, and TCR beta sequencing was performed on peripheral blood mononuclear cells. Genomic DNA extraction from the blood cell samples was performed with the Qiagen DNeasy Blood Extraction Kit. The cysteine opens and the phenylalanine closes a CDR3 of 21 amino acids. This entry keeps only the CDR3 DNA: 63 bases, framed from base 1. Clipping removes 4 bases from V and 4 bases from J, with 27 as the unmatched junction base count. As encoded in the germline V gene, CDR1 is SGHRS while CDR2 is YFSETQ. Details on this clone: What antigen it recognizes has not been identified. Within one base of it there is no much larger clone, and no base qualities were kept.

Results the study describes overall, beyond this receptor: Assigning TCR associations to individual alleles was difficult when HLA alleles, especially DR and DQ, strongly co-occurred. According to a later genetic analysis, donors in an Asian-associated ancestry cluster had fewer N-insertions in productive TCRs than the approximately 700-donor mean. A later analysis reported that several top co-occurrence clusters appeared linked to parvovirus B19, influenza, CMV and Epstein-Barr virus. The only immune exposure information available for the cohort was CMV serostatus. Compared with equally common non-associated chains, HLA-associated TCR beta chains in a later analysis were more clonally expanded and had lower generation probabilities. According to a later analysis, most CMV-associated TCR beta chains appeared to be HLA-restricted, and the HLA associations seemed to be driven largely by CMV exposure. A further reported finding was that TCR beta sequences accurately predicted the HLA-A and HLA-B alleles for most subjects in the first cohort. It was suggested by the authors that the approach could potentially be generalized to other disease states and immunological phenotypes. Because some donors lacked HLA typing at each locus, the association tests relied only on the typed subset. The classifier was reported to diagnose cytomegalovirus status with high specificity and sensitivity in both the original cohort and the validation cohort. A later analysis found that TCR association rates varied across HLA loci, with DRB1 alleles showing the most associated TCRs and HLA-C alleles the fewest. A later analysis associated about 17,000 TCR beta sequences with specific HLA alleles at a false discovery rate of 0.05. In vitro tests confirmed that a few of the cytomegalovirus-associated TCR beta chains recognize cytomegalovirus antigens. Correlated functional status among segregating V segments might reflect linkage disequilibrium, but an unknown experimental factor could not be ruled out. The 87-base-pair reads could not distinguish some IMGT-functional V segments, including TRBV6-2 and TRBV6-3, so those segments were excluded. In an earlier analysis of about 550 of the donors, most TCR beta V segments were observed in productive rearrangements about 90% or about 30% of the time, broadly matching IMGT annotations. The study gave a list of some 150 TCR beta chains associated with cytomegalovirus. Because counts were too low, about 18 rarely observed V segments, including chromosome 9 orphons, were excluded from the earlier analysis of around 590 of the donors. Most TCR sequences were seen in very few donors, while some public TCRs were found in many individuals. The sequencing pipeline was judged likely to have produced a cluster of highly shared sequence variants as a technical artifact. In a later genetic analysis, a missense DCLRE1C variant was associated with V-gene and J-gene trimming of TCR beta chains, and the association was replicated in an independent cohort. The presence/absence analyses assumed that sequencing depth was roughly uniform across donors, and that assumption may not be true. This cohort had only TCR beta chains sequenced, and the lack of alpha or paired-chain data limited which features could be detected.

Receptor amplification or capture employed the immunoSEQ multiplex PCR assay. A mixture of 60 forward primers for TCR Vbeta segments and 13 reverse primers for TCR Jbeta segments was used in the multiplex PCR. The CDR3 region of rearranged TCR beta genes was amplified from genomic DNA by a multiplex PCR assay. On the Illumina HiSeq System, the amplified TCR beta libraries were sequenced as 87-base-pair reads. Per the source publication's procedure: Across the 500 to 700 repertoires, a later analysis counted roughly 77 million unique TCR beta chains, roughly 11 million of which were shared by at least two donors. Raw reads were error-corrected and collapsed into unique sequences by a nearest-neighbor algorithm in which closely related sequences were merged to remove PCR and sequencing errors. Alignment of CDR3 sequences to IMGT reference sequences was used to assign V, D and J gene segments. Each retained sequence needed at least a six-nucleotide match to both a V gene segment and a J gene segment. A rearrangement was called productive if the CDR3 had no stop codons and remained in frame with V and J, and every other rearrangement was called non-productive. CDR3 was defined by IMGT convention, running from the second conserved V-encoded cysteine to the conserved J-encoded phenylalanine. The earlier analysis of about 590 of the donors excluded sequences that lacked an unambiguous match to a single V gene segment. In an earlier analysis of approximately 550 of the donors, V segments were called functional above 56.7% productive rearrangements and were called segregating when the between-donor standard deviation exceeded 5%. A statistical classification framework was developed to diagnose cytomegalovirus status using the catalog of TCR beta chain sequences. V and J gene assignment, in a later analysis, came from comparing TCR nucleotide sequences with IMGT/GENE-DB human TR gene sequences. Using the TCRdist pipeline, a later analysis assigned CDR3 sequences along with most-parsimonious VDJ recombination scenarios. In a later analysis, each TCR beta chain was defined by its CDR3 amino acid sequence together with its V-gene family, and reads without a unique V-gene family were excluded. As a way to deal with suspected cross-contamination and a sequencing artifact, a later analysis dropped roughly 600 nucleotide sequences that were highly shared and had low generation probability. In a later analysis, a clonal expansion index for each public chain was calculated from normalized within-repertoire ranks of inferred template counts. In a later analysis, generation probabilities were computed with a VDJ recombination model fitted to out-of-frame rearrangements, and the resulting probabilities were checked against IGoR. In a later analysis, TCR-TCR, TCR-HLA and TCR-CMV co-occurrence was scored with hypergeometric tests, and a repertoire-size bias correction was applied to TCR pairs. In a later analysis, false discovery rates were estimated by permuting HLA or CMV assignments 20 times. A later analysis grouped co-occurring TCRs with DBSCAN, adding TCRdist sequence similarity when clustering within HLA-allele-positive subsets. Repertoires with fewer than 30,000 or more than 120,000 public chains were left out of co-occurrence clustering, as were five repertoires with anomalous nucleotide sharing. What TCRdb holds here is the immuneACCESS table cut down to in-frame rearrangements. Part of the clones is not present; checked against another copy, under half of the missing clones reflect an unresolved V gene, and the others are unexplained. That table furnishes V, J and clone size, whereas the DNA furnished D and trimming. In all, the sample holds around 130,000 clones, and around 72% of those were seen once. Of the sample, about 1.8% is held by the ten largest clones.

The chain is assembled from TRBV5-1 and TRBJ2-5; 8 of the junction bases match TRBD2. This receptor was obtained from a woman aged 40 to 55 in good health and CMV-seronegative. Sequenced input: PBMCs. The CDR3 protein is CASSPPPGTRGGIFSGETQYF. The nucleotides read TGCGCCAGCAGCCCACCCCCTGGGACTCGCGGGGGGATCTTCAGTGGAGAGACCCAGTACTTC.